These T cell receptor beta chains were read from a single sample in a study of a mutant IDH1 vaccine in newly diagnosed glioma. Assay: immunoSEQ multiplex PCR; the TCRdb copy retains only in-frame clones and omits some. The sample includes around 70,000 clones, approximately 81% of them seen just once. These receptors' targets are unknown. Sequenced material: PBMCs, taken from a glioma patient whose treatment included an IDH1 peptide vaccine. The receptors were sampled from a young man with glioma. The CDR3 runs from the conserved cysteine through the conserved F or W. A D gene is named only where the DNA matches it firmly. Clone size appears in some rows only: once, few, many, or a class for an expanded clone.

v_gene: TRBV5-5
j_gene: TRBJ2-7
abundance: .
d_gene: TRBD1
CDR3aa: CASSLTGGSSSEQYF
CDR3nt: TGTGCCAGCAGCCTCACAGGGGGTAGTAGTAGCGAGCAGTACTTC

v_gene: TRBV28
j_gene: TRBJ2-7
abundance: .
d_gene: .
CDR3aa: CASSQDIYSYEQYF
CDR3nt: TGTGCCAGCAGCCAGGACATATACTCCTACGAGCAGTACTTC

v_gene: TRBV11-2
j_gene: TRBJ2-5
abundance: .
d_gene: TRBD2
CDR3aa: CASSFGAGVETQYF
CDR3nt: TGTGCCAGCAGCTTTGGAGCGGGGGTGGAGACCCAGTACTTC

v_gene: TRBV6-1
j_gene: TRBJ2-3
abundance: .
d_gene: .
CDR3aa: CASTQGRTDTQYF
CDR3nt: TGTGCCAGCACCCAGGGACGAACAGATACGCAGTATTTT

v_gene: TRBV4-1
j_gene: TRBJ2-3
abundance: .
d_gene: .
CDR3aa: CASSQPGRTDTQYF
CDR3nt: TGCGCCAGCAGCCAGCCCGGACGGACAGATACGCAGTATTTT

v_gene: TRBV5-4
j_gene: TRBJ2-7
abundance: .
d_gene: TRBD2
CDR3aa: CASSRSLAAGPYEQYF
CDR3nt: TGTGCCAGCAGCCGTTCACTAGCGGCTGGCCCCTACGAGCAGTACTTC

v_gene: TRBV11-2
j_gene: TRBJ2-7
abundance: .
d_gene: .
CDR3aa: CASSLGPGISEQYF
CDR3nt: TGTGCCAGCAGCTTAGGTCCGGGTATTTCCGAGCAGTACTTC

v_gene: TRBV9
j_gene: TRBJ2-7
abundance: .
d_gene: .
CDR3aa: CASSAGPGPNYEQYF
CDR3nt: TGTGCCAGCAGCGCGGGCCCGGGACCCAACTACGAGCAGTACTTC

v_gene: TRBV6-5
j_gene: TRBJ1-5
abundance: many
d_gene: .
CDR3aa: CASKTGSQPQHF
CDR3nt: TGTGCCAGCAAAACAGGGAGTCAGCCCCAGCATTTT

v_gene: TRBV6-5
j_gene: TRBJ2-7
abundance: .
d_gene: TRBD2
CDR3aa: CASSSPGTSEYEQYF
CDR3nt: TGTGCCAGCAGTTCCCCCGGGACTAGCGAGTACGAGCAGTACTTC

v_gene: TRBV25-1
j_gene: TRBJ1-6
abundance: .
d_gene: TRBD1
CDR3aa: CASSYRDRNSPLHF
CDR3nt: TGTGCCAGCAGTTACCGGGACAGAAATTCACCCCTCCACTTT

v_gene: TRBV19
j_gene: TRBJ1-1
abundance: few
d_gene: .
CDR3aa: CASGTPNQNTEAFF
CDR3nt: TGTGCCAGTGGTACCCCGAACCAGAACACTGAAGCTTTCTTT

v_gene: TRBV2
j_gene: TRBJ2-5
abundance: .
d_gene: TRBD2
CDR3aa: CASIGGDQETQYF
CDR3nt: TGTGCCAGCATTGGGGGGGATCAAGAGACCCAGTACTTC

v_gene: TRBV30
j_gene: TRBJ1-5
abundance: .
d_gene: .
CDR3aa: CAWSLRGGRRNQPQHF
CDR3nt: TGTGCCTGGAGTCTAAGAGGGGGGAGGCGCAATCAGCCCCAGCATTTT

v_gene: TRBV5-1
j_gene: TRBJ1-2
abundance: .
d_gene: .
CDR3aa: CASSPTPTVYYGYTF
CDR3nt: TGCGCCAGCAGCCCAACTCCTACAGTGTACTATGGCTACACCTTC

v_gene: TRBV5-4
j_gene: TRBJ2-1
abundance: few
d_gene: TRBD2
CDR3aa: CASSFLERDHEQFF
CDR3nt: TGTGCCAGCAGCTTCCTGGAGCGGGACCATGAGCAGTTCTTC

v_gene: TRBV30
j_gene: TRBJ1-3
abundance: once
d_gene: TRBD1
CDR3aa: CAWTGQGGGNTIYF
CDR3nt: TGTGCCTGGACAGGACAGGGGGGAGGAAACACCATATATTTT

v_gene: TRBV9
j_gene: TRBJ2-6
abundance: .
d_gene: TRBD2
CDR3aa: CASSVGLAGGSGANVLTF
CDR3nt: TGTGCCAGCAGCGTAGGGCTAGCGGGGGGCTCTGGGGCCAACGTCCTGACTTTC

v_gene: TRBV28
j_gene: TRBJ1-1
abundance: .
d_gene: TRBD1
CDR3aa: CASSLHRGDGGTEAFF
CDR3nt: TGTGCCAGCAGTTTACACAGGGGAGATGGGGGCACTGAAGCTTTCTTT

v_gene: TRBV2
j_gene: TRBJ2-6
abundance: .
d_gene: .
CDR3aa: CASKTLSGANVLTF
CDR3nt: TGTGCCAGCAAAACCCTCTCTGGGGCCAACGTCCTGACTTTC

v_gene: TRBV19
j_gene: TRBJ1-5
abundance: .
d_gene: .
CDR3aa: CASSLTGGRPQHF
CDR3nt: TGTGCCAGTAGTCTGACGGGGGGGAGGCCCCAGCATTTT

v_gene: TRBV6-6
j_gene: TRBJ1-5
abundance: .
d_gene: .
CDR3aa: CASSLDWQPQHF
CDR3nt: TGTGCCAGCAGTTTAGATTGGCAGCCCCAGCATTTT

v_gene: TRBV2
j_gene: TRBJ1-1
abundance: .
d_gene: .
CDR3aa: CASSIGNTEAFF
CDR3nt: TGTGCCAGCAGTATCGGGAACACTGAAGCTTTCTTT

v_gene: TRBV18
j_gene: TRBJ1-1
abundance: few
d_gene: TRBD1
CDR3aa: CASSLWDSSTEAFF
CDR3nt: TGTGCCAGCTCACTCTGGGACAGCAGTACTGAAGCTTTCTTT

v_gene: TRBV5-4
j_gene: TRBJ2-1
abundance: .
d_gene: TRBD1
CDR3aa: CASSFTGDTEQFF
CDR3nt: TGTGCCAGCAGTTTTACAGGGGATACTGAGCAGTTCTTC

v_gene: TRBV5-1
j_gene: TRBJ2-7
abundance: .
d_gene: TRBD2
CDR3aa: CASSVGLAENYEQYF
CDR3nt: TGCGCCAGCAGCGTGGGACTAGCTGAGAACTACGAGCAGTACTTC

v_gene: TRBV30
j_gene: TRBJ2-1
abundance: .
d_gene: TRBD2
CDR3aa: CASTPGTSGTNEQFF
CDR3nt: TGTGCCTCGACCCCCGGGACTAGCGGGACGAATGAGCAGTTCTTC

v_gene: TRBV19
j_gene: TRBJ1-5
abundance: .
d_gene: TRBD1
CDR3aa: CASSIDLWTGIRNQPQHF
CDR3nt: TGTGCCAGTAGTATAGATCTTTGGACAGGGATCCGCAATCAGCCCCAGCATTTT

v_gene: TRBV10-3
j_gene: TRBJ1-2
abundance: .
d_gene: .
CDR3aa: CAISEWTPGGYTF
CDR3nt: TGTGCCATCAGTGAGTGGACTCCAGGGGGCTACACCTTC

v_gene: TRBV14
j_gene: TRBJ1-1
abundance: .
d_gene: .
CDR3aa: CASSQGLPNTEAFF
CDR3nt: TGTGCCAGCAGCCAAGGACTCCCGAACACTGAAGCTTTCTTT

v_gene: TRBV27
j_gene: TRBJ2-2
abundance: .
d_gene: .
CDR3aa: CASSPPLRTGELFF
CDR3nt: TGTGCCAGCAGTCCCCCTTTGAGGACCGGGGAGCTGTTTTTT

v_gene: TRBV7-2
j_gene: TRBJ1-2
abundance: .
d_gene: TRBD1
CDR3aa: CASSSRQGTYYGYTF
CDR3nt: TGTGCCAGCAGCTCCCGACAGGGGACTTACTATGGCTACACCTTC

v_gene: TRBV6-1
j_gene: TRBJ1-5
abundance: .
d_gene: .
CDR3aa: CASSDRAMSNQPQHF
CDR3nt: TGTGCCAGCAGTGACCGGGCTATGAGCAATCAGCCCCAGCATTTT

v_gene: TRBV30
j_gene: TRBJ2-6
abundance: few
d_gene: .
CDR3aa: CAWSTGSGANVLTF
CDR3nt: TGTGCCTGGAGTACAGGGTCCGGGGCCAACGTCCTGACTTTC

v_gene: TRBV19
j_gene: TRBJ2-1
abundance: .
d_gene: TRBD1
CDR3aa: CASSTRRDRVNEQFF
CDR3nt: TGTGCCAGTAGTACAAGGCGGGACAGGGTCAATGAGCAGTTCTTC

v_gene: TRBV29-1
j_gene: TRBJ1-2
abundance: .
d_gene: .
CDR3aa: CSVEVNGYTF
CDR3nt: TGCAGCGTTGAAGTTAATGGCTACACCTTC

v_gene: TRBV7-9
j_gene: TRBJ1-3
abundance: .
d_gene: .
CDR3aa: CASSLVSTVYSGNTIYF
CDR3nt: TGTGCCAGCAGCTTAGTTTCGACGGTGTACTCTGGAAACACCATATATTTT

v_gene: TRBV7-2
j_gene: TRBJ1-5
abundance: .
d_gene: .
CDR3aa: CASSVEWVSGKQPQHF
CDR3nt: TGTGCCAGCAGCGTAGAATGGGTGTCCGGGAAACAGCCCCAGCATTTT

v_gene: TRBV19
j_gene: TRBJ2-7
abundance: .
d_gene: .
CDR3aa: CASSPGDEQYF
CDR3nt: TGTGCCAGTAGCCCGGGAGACGAGCAGTACTTC

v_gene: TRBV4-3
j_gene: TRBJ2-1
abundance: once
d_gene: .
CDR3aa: CASSQALRGGASSEQFF
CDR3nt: TGCGCCAGCAGCCAAGCCCTGCGTGGGGGGGCCTCCAGCGAGCAGTTCTTC

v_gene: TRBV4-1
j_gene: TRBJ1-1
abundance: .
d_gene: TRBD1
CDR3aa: CASSLRDRNTEAFF
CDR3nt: TGCGCCAGCAGCCTCCGGGACAGGAACACTGAAGCTTTCTTT

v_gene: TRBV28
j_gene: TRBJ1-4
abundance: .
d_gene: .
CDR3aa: CASSFFGRPNEKLFF
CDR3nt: TGTGCCAGCAGTTTTTTCGGGAGGCCTAATGAAAAACTGTTTTTT

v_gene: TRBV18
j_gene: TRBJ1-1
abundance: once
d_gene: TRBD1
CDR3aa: CASSPQGANTEAFF
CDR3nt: TGTGCCAGCTCACCACAGGGGGCGAACACTGAAGCTTTCTTT

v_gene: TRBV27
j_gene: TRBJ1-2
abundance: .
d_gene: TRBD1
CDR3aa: CASSPRGQGTYGYTF
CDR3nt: TGTGCCAGCAGTCCCCGGGGACAGGGGACCTATGGCTACACCTTC

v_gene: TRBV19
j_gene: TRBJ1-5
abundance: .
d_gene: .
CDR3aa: CASSRLGRGGNQPQHF
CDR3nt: TGTGCCAGTAGCCGATTAGGCCGGGGAGGCAATCAGCCCCAGCATTTT

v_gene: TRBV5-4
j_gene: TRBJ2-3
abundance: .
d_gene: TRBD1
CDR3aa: CASSFAGQGGADTQYF
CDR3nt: TGTGCCAGCAGCTTCGCTGGACAGGGGGGGGCAGATACGCAGTATTTT

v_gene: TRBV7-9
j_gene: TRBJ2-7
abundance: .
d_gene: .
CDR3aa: CASSSPGSYEQYF
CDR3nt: TGTGCCAGCAGCTCTCCGGGCTCCTACGAGCAGTACTTC

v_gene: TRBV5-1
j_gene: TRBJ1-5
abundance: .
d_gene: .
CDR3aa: CASRHDTGSNQPQHF
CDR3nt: TGCGCCAGCAGACACGATACGGGGAGCAATCAGCCCCAGCATTTT

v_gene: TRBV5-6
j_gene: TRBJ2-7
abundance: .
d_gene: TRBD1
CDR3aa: CASSSTFRDRGSEQYF
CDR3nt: TGTGCCAGCAGCAGTACTTTCCGGGACAGGGGGAGTGAGCAGTACTTC

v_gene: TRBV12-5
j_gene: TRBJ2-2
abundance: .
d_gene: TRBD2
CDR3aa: CASGFSGSGTGELFF
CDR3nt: TGTGCTAGTGGTTTTAGCGGGAGTGGCACCGGGGAGCTGTTTTTT

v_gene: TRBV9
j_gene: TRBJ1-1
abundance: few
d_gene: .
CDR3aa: CASSATGQNTEAFF
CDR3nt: TGTGCCAGCAGCGCCACGGGACAGAACACTGAAGCTTTCTTT

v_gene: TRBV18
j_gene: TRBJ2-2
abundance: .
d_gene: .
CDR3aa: CASSPTAYGGELFF
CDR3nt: TGTGCCAGCTCACCAACAGCTTATGGCGGGGAGCTGTTTTTT

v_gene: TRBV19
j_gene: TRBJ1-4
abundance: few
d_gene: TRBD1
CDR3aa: CASSTPTGGNEKLFF
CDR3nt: TGTGCCAGTAGTACCCCGACAGGGGGTAATGAAAAACTGTTTTTT